The 12 T cell receptor beta chains below were found in one sample sequenced in a study of shared clonotypes between healthy human individuals. TCRdb's copy holds only in-frame clones and misses some; the assay was immunoSEQ multiplex PCR. The sample shows approximately 720,000 clones, about 90% of them seen only once. Naivety among CD8 cells was defined by CD45RO negativity and positive CCR7 selection, thereby excluding terminally differentiated effector memory CD45RA+ cells. Sequenced input: naive CD8+ T cells sorted from blood. These receptors all stem from a man aged 30-40 years in good health.

The genes are TRBV27 and TRBJ2-7; D perhaps matches TRBD2 (6 bases). Trimming took off 3 bases at V and 5 bases at J, with 11 bases between the two ends. The CDR3 has 13 amino acids. Germline CDR1 and CDR2: MNHEY and SMNVEV (reference sequence). In DNA, the CDR3 is TGTGCCAGCAGTTTCGCCCGGGGGAACGAGCAGTACTTC. Amino acid sequence: CASSFARGNEQYF.

This clone came up once. This chain joins TRBV27 and TRBJ2-1; 16 nucleotides agree with TRBD2. The CDR3 runs to 16 residues. J was trimmed by 8 bases and V by 7 bases; bases with no gene match: 8. The germline V gene has CDR1 MNHEY and CDR2 SMNVEV (reference sequence). For the CDR3, the DNA is TGTGCCAGCACCATCGGGACTAGCGGGAGGGGGCATGAGCAGTTCTTC. The encoded protein is CASTIGTSGRGHEQFF.

The rearrangement joins TRBV20-1 to TRBJ2-2; no reliable D call. Germline CDR1 is DFQATT and CDR2 is SNEGSKA (reference sequence). This CDR3 spans 11 amino acids. V lost 6 bases and J 8 bases, leaving 10 bases between the germline ends. The CDR3 sequence is CSALTSGELFF. CDR3 nucleotide sequence: TGCAGTGCCTTGACGTCTGGGGAGCTGTTTTTT.

The gene calls are TRBV4-1 and TRBJ2-3; 12 bases align to TRBD2. This CDR3 region has 19 residues. V was pared by 0 bases and J by 2 bases, with 9 bases of the junction left unmatched. Looked up from germline, CDR1 is MGHRA and CDR2 is YSYEKL. CDR3 protein: CASSQDIPGLAGSTDTQYF. Written as DNA, the CDR3 is TGCGCCAGCAGCCAAGATATACCGGGACTAGCGGGCTCCACAGATACGCAGTATTTT.

The V and J genes are TRBV5-1 and TRBJ2-1; 7 positions match TRBD2. The germline V gene has CDR1 SGHRS and CDR2 YFSETQ. Germline trimming cut 5 bases from V and 7 bases from J; bases unmatched to any gene: 12. The CDR3 is made up of 15 amino acids. CDR3: CASSQAGRALNEQFF. In nucleotides, the CDR3 is TGCGCCAGCAGTCAAGCGGGGCGGGCTCTTAATGAGCAGTTCTTC.

This clone was counted a single time. This chain joins TRBV27 and TRBJ2-7, with 7 bases fitting TRBD1. The junction had 7 bases not matched to a gene; V was cut back by 8 bases and J by 3 bases. Germline loops: CDR1 MNHEY, CDR2 SMNVEV (reference sequence). This CDR3 is 13 amino acids long. The CDR3 loop reads CASSVRGNYEQYF. CDR3 in DNA: TGTGCCAGCTCTGTCAGGGGGAACTACGAGCAGTACTTC.

CDR3 protein: CASRRGRGSNQPQHF. CDR3 bases: TGTGCCAGCAGGAGGGGGCGAGGCTCCAATCAGCCCCAGCATTTT. The chain is built from TRBV27 and TRBJ1-5; TRBD1 matches at 7 bases. The CDR3 consists of 15 residues. Germline V gives CDR1 MNHEY, CDR2 SMNVEV (reference sequence). V was pared by 6 bases and J by 3 bases, with 8 bases of the junction left unmatched.

The chain is built from TRBV15 and TRBJ2-5; D unresolved. Germline assignment: CDR1 LNHNV and CDR2 YYDKDF (reference sequence). Trimming took 0 bases from V and 7 from J, leaving 6 bases between them. The CDR3 sequence is 12 residues long. CDR3 sequence reads: CATSRDSGTQYF. The CDR3 coding sequence is TGTGCCACCAGCAGAGATTCTGGGACCCAGTACTTC.

The chain links TRBV27 to TRBJ2-3, with 12 bases that match TRBD2. Germline loops: CDR1 MNHEY, CDR2 SMNVEV (reference sequence). The CDR3 sequence is 16 residues long. V shed 5 bases, J shed 4 bases, and the junction held 7 bases outside the gene matches. The CDR3 protein is CASSMTSGGPPDTQYF. CDR3 DNA sequence: TGTGCCAGCAGTATGACTAGCGGGGGACCGCCAGATACGCAGTATTTT.

V is TRBV5-1 and J is TRBJ2-7; tentatively, D is TRBD1 (6 bases). Trimming pared 4 bases from V and 4 bases from J, leaving 15 bases between. In germline, CDR1 is SGHRS, CDR2 YFSETQ. The CDR3 is 14 residues long. CDR3 coding DNA: TGCGCCAGCAGCCCGGAGGAAGGGGGTTACGAGCAGTACTTC. Translated: CASSPEEGGYEQYF.

The gene calls are TRBV9 and TRBJ2-1, with unresolved D. The CDR3 extends over 15 amino acids. In germline, CDR1 is SGDLS, CDR2 YYNGEE. With 0 bases removed from V and 0 bases from J, the gap between germline ends came to 7 bases. This CDR3 is CASSVGEYSYNEQFF. The CDR3 nucleotides are TGTGCCAGCAGCGTAGGCGAGTACTCCTACAATGAGCAGTTCTTC.

This chain uses TRBV5-4 with TRBJ2-7; D possibly matches TRBD1 or TRBD2 (5 bases each). The CDR3 loop spans 14 amino acids. The V end was cut by 3 bases, the J end by 2 bases, with 12 bases between. Germline V gives CDR1 SGHNT, CDR2 YYREEE (reference sequence). The CDR3 DNA reads as TGTGCCAGCAGCTGGGGGTTTGGGACCTACGAGCAGTACTTC. This encodes CASSWGFGTYEQYF.